Listed here are 29 T cell receptor beta chains from one sample, sequenced in a study of technical replicates of blood from several donors. Method: immunoSEQ multiplex PCR; TCRdb's copy keeps in-frame clones and lacks some. This table has 80,000 to 95,000 clones, around 90% appearing once. Sequenced input: T cells isolated from PBMCs. Source of these receptors: a human donor in good health.

The chain recombines TRBV5-1 with TRBJ2-3; 8 nucleotides agree with TRBD1. The V gene end was trimmed by 2 bases and the J gene end by 6 bases; junction bases not matched to a gene: 2. Germline V gene sequence: CDR1 SGHRS, CDR2 YFSETQ. The CDR3 consists of 13 residues. The CDR3 loop reads CASSFGQGDTQYF. The CDR3, as DNA: TGCGCCAGCAGCTTCGGACAGGGTGATACGCAGTATTTT.

The rearrangement uses TRBV15 and TRBJ1-4, with D possibly matching TRBD1 (6 bases). This CDR3 is 12 amino acids long. V lost 5 bases and J 10 bases, leaving 11 bases between the germline ends. Germline values: CDR1 LNHNV, CDR2 YYDKDF (reference sequence). For the CDR3, the DNA is TGTGCCACCAGCCCTACAGGGACAAAACTGTTTTTT. Translated, it gives CATSPTGTKLFF.

The chain has TRBV5-1 and TRBJ2-2; D is ambiguous. The germline V gene has CDR1 SGHRS and CDR2 YFSETQ. The CDR3 loop spans 14 amino acids. V was trimmed by 6 bases and J by 3 bases, leaving 12 bases between them. The CDR3 coding sequence is TGCGCCAGCACAACGACAAGATACACCGGGGAGCTGTTTTTT. It codes for CASTTTRYTGELFF.

The V gene is TRBV5-5, the J gene TRBJ1-5; D not resolved. There are 14 residues in the CDR3. V was shortened by 2 bases and J by 0 bases, with 6 bases between the two germline ends. Germline V gene lookup returns CDR1 SGHKS and CDR2 YYEKEE (reference sequence). The CDR3 protein is CASSFINSNQPQHF. CDR3 DNA: TGTGCCAGCAGCTTTATAAATAGCAATCAGCCCCAGCATTTT. Filled out from reference TRBV5-5 and TRBJ1-5, the complete variable domain reads DAGVTQSPTHLIKTRGQQVTLRCSPISGHKSVSWYQQVLGQGPQFIFQYYEKEERGRGNFPDRFSARQFPNYSSELNVNALLLGDSALYLCASSFINSNQPQHFGDGTRLSIL.

V is TRBV6-5 and J is TRBJ1-2; 7 bases align to TRBD1. The ends lost 2 bases at V and 4 bases at J; junction bases unmatched: 4. The CDR3 consists of 14 residues. CDR1 and CDR2 from the germline V gene are MNHEY and SVGAGI. The CDR3 spells CASSYGAGGYGYTF. In DNA, the CDR3 is TGTGCCAGCAGTTACGGGGCAGGGGGCTATGGCTACACCTTC.

This chain uses TRBV19 with TRBJ1-2, with D possibly TRBD1 on 5 matching bases. Germline values: CDR1 LNHDA, CDR2 SQIVND (reference sequence). V was cut by 10 bases and J by 4 bases, with 7 bases left in between. The CDR3 has 10 amino acids. CDR3 amino acids: CATDSYGYTF. The DNA of the CDR3 is TGTGCCACCGACAGCTATGGCTACACCTTC. Variable domain in full (rest from reference TRBV19 and TRBJ1-2): DGGITQSPKYLFRKEGQNVTLSCEQNLNHDAMYWYRQDPGQGLRLIYYSQIVNDFQKGDIAEGYSVSREKKESFPLTVTSAQKNPTAFYLCATDSYGYTFGSGTRLTVV.

The rearrangement joins TRBV5-6 to TRBJ2-1, with 7 nucleotides matching TRBD1. This CDR3 has 15 residues. With V trimmed by 4 bases and J by 8 bases, 12 bases remained unmatched. Germline loops: CDR1 SGHDT, CDR2 YYEEEE. For the CDR3, the DNA is TGTGCCAGCAGCGCGCCGGGACAGTGGGTCCATGAGCAGTTCTTC. Amino acids: CASSAPGQWVHEQFF.

The chain couples TRBV19 to TRBJ2-2; D is perhaps TRBD2 (6 bases). Looked up from germline, CDR1 is LNHDA and CDR2 is SQIVND (reference sequence). The CDR3 totals 15 residues. V lost 2 bases to trimming and J lost 5 bases, with 12 bases between them. The chain's CDR3 is CASSILWGETGELFF. The CDR3 nucleotides read TGTGCCAGTAGTATACTTTGGGGGGAAACCGGGGAGCTGTTTTTT.

This chain joins TRBV27 and TRBJ2-1; D perhaps matches TRBD2 (6 bases). V shed 0 bases and J shed 5 bases, with 14 bases lying between them. The germline gives CDR1 MNHEY, CDR2 SMNVEV (reference sequence). The CDR3 is 16 amino acids. The CDR3 DNA follows: TGTGCCAGCAGTTTATCGTGGGTAGCGGCGGACAATGAGCAGTTCTTC. Translating gives CASSLSWVAADNEQFF.

This chain uses TRBV27 with TRBJ1-1; D is possibly TRBD1 (5 bases). V was clipped by 7 bases and J by 3 bases, with 12 bases between them. Germline V gene lookup returns CDR1 MNHEY and CDR2 SMNVEV (reference sequence). The CDR3 extends over 13 amino acids. The CDR3 DNA sequence: TGTGCCAGCACCCGCCGGGGGGACACTGAAGCTTTCTTT. As protein: CASTRRGDTEAFF.

This chain uses TRBV4-1 with TRBJ2-2, with a weak D call TRBD2 (6 bases). Looked up from germline, CDR1 is MGHRA and CDR2 is YSYEKL. V was pared by 0 bases and J by 0 bases, with 11 bases between. There are 17 residues in the CDR3. CDR3 residues: CASSQDSLATNTGELFF. Written as DNA, the CDR3 is TGCGCCAGCAGCCAAGATTCGCTAGCGACGAACACCGGGGAGCTGTTTTTT.

J is TRBJ1-4 and V is TRBV6-1; 7 positions agree with TRBD1. CDR3 length equals 15 residues. Germline values: CDR1 MNHNS, CDR2 SASEGT. V lost 1 base, J lost 4 bases, and 3 bases stayed unmatched. The CDR3 DNA reads TGTGCCAGCAGTGAAGAGGACAGGAATAATGAAAAACTGTTTTTT. This gives the protein CASSEEDRNNEKLFF.

This clone showed up just a few times. The chain combines TRBV6-5 with TRBJ2-1, with 7 bases identical to TRBD2. Trimming cost V 7 bases and J 3 bases; bases outside gene matches: 9. The germline V gene encodes CDR1 MNHEY and CDR2 SVGAGI. The CDR3 is 15 amino acids. CDR3 in DNA: TGTGCCAGCACGCGCCCCGGGACTAACTACAATGAGCAGTTCTTC. The encoded protein is CASTRPGTNYNEQFF.

The V gene is TRBV2, the J gene TRBJ1-1, with D uncertain. The V end lost 5 bases, the J end lost 0 bases, and 4 bases lay between the germline ends. This CDR3 region has 12 residues. The germline V gene has CDR1 SNHLY and CDR2 FYNNEI. CDR3 sequence (DNA): TGTGCCAGCAGTATCGTGAACACTGAAGCTTTCTTT. This sequence encodes CASSIVNTEAFF. The whole variable domain, remainder taken from reference TRBV2 and TRBJ1-1, is EPEVTQTPSHQVTQMGQEVILRCVPISNHLYFYWYRQILGQKVEFLVSFYNNEISEKSEIFDDQFSVERPDGSNFTLKIRSTKLEDSAMYFCASSIVNTEAFFGQGTRLTVV.

The chain has TRBV11-1 and TRBJ2-3, with TRBD2 matching 12 bases. CDR3 length equals 17 residues. J gave up 3 bases and V 4 bases, and 8 bases lay outside the gene matches. Germline V gene sequence: CDR1 SGHAT, CDR2 FQDESV (reference sequence). The chain's CDR3 is CASSSRLAGEATDTQYF. CDR3 nucleotide sequence: TGTGCCAGCAGCTCGCGACTAGCGGGGGAGGCGACAGATACGCAGTATTTT.

The rearrangement joins TRBV11-3 to TRBJ2-3, with D possibly matching TRBD2 (6 bases). Trimming shortened V by 3 bases and J by 5 bases, and 18 bases separated the two germline ends. The CDR3 consists of 16 residues. Germline V gives CDR1 SGHNT, CDR2 YENEEA. The CDR3 sequence: CASSLGTGGLRDTQYF. The CDR3, as DNA: TGTGCCAGCAGCTTGGGAACAGGAGGGTTGCGAGATACGCAGTATTTT.

V is TRBV6-5 and J is TRBJ2-5; 10 bases match TRBD2. The CDR3 has 14 amino acids. Germline CDR1 MNHEY, CDR2 SVGAGI. V dropped 0 bases and J dropped 9; count of bases not matched to a gene: 4. The CDR3 spells CASSYSVAGGPQYF. DNA for the CDR3: TGTGCCAGCAGTTACTCTGTAGCGGGGGGCCCCCAGTACTTC.

V gene TRBV6-6 combines with J gene TRBJ2-3, with 12 bases matching TRBD2. CDR3 length: 16 residues. Germline V gene data show CDR1 as MNHNY and CDR2 as SVGAGI (reference sequence). The V gene end was trimmed by 5 bases and the J gene end by 2 bases; junction bases not matched to a gene: 5. The CDR3 DNA follows: TGTGCCAGCAGTCCACCTAGCGGGAGGGCCACAGATACGCAGTATTTT. Protein product: CASSPPSGRATDTQYF.

The genes are TRBV2 and TRBJ1-4, with D unresolved. Germline V CDR1 and CDR2: SNHLY, FYNNEI. The CDR3 is 14 residues long. V lost 8 bases and J 7 bases, leaving 17 bases between the germline ends. DNA for the CDR3: TGTGCCAGCCTAGGGAGCGGCGACCCTGAAAAACTGTTTTTT. Amino acid sequence: CASLGSGDPEKLFF.

This rearrangement joins TRBV30 to TRBJ1-5; D remains ambiguous. Per the germline V gene, CDR1 is GTSNPN and CDR2 is SVGIG (reference sequence). The length of the CDR3 is 14 residues. V was shortened by 5 bases and J by 2 bases, with 13 bases between the two germline ends. The CDR3 coding sequence is TGTGCCTGGGGTGGGCTGGTGGGCAATCAGCCCCAGCATTTT. This gives the protein CAWGGLVGNQPQHF.

The V call is TRBV11-2, the J call TRBJ2-2; 9 bases are shared with TRBD2. Unmatched junction bases numbered 9, after V lost 0 bases and J lost 4 bases. The CDR3 has 18 amino acids. CDR1 SGHAT and CDR2 FQNNGV come from the germline V gene. This CDR3 reads CASSLDIWREGPTGELFF. The CDR3 DNA reads TGTGCCAGCAGCTTAGATATATGGCGGGAGGGCCCCACCGGGGAGCTGTTTTTT.

The chain is built from TRBV5-1 and TRBJ2-3; D might be TRBD2 (5 bases). The CDR3 is 14 amino acids. V was clipped by 6 bases and J by 2 bases, with 13 bases between them. Germline V lookup: CDR1 SGHRS, CDR2 YFSETQ. In DNA, the CDR3 is TGCGCCAGCAAGAGCGGCGAGTCCACAGATACGCAGTATTTT. Translated, it gives CASKSGESTDTQYF.

This chain uses TRBV5-1 with TRBJ2-7; the match to TRBD2 covers 11 bases. This CDR3 region has 15 residues. Looked up from germline, CDR1 is SGHRS and CDR2 is YFSETQ. J lost 3 bases, V lost 1 base, and 3 bases had no gene match. The CDR3: CASSLITSGSYEQYF. In DNA form, the CDR3 reads TGCGCCAGCAGCTTGATTACTAGCGGGAGCTACGAGCAGTACTTC.

CDR3 DNA sequence: TGTGCCAGTAGCCGCGGACTAGCGGACTACAATGAGCAGTTCTTC. It specifies CASSRGLADYNEQFF. The gene calls are TRBV19 and TRBJ2-1; 10 bases fit TRBD2. Germline V gives CDR1 LNHDA, CDR2 SQIVND (reference sequence). Trimming cost V 6 bases and J 3 bases; bases outside gene matches: 5. This CDR3 has 15 residues.

This chain links TRBV28 with TRBJ2-1, with D hard to call. Looked up from germline, CDR1 is MDHEN and CDR2 is SYDVKM. This CDR3 has 12 residues. Between the trimmed V and J ends, which lost 1 base and 8 bases, there was a span of 6 bases. CDR3 residues: CASSLLQHEQFF. In DNA, the CDR3 is TGTGCCAGCAGTTTATTACAGCATGAGCAGTTCTTC.

The rearrangement uses TRBV10-3 and TRBJ2-7, with a tentative D call TRBD1 (6 bases). Germline V lookup: CDR1 ENHRY, CDR2 SYGVKD. The CDR3 is made up of 14 amino acids. V was trimmed by 0 bases and J by 3 bases, leaving 9 bases between them. The CDR3 loop is CAISESQGSYEQYF. CDR3 DNA: TGTGCCATCAGTGAGTCCCAGGGGAGCTACGAGCAGTACTTC.

The chain is built from TRBV7-9 and TRBJ2-1; 10 bases fit TRBD2. V lost 8 bases and J lost 8; bases outside the gene matches: 21. Germline lookup yields CDR1 SEHNR and CDR2 FQNEAQ (reference sequence). This CDR3 region has 18 residues. Here the CDR3 reads CASSPLSLAGVISHEQFF. DNA of the CDR3: TGTGCCAGCTCACCCTTGAGTCTAGCGGGGGTGATCTCCCATGAGCAGTTCTTC.

The chain joins TRBV5-5 to TRBJ1-2; D perhaps matches TRBD1 (5 bases). The V gene lost 4 bases and the J gene lost 1 base, with 14 bases spanning the gap. Germline loops: CDR1 SGHKS, CDR2 YYEKEE (reference sequence). The CDR3 runs to 15 residues. CDR3 in amino acids: CASSPWGGDNYGYTF. CDR3 nucleotide sequence: TGTGCCAGCAGCCCGTGGGGCGGGGATAACTATGGCTACACCTTC.

The gene calls are TRBV29-1 and TRBJ1-2; D is possibly TRBD1 (6 bases). The germline V gene encodes CDR1 SQVTM and CDR2 ANQGSEA. CDR3 length equals 16 residues. Trimming took off 4 bases at V and 4 bases at J, with 22 bases between the two ends. In DNA form, the CDR3 reads TGCAGCGTTGGTGATTTCGCAGGGGCCAAAACCTATGGCTACACCTTC. Translated: CSVGDFAGAKTYGYTF.